Below are 31 T cell receptor beta chains sequenced from a single sample in a study of tumor-infiltrating lymphocytes in primary liver carcinoma. Both RNA and DNA were isolated together from about 19-30 mg of bulk tissue that had not been sorted. A primer matching the constant region was used to make TCR beta cDNA from around 460 ng of total RNA. Investigators got TCR beta libraries out of three nested multiplex PCR rounds, done with slightly modified ARM-PCR. The study ran its first two PCR rounds for around 10 cycles each, using TRBV1-TRBV30 forward primers and a C-beta reverse primer. In TCRdb, the multiplex PCR reads were re-called with MiXCR into one record per CDR3 protein. The top ten hold around 30% of the sample, which has around 88,000 distinct CDR3 sequences, about 70% seen once. Sequencing was performed on tumor-adjacent normal liver tissue. Receptors were obtained from a man aged 40-49 years with primary liver carcinoma and hepatitis B virus infection.

The rearrangement links TRBV6-4 to TRBJ1-5; maybe TRBD1 (6 bases). The ends were cut back, 7 bases at V and 5 bases at J, with 21 bases in the middle. There are 16 residues in the CDR3. Germline V gene lookup returns CDR1 MRHNA and CDR2 SNTAGT. Here the CDR3 reads CASNGLSRDTYQPQHF. The CDR3 coding sequence is TGTGCCAGCAATGGACTGTCCCGGGACACGTATCAGCCCCAGCATTTT.

This clonotype has only one observation. A much larger clone sits a single nucleotide away, making a read error possible. This rearrangement joins TRBV5-6 to TRBJ2-7; perhaps TRBD2 as D (6 bases). Per the germline V gene, CDR1 is SGHDT and CDR2 is YYEEEE. The CDR3 runs to 13 residues. The CDR3 DNA reads TGTGCCAGCAGTATGGGACTCAGAGACGAGCGGTACTTC. Protein: CASSMGLRDERYF. The complete variable domain, with remaining parts taken from reference TRBV5-6 and TRBJ2-7, reads DAGVTQSPTHLIKTRGQQVTLRCSPKSGHDTVSWYQQALGQGPQFIFQYYEEEERQRGNFPDRFSGHQFPNYSSELNVNALLLGDSALYLCASSMGLRDERYFGPGTRLTVT.

The chain links TRBV7-3 to TRBJ2-3, with D uncertain. Germline CDR1 SGHTA, CDR2 FQGTGA. The CDR3 is made up of 14 amino acids. Trimming left V 3 bases short and J 5 bases short, with 12 bases between. CDR3 amino acids: CASSLGLTVDTQYF. As DNA, the CDR3 is TGTGCCAGCAGCTTGGGGTTGACTGTAGATACGCAGTATTTT.

Remarks on this clonotype: A much larger clone sits a single nucleotide away, making a read error possible. The V and J genes are TRBV6-5 and TRBJ2-7; a possible D gene is TRBD1 (6 bases). The germline gives CDR1 MNHEY, CDR2 SVGAGI. V lost 2 bases to trimming and J lost 7 bases, with 18 bases between them. The CDR3 totals 15 residues. For the CDR3, the DNA is TGTGCCAGCAGTTACGCATCGGGAATAGGGGGAGAGCAGTACTTC. It yields the protein CASSYASGIGGEQYF.

For this clonotype: This may arise from a read error, as a much more abundant clone is one base away. This sequence joins TRBV10-3 and TRBJ2-6; D gene unclear. CDR3 length equals 15 residues. Looked up from germline, CDR1 is ENHRY and CDR2 is SYGVKD. The CDR3 is CVIKTGSRGANVLTF. The CDR3 DNA reads as TGTGTCATCAAAACCGGGTCGCGAGGGGCCAACGTCCTGACTTTC.

This sequence joins TRBV18 and TRBJ1-1; 10 bases are a match to TRBD1. Germline V CDR1 and CDR2: KGHSH, LQKENI. V dropped 0 bases and J dropped 4; count of bases not matched to a gene: 11. This CDR3 spans 18 amino acids. This chain's CDR3 is CASSPPSGTGVSITEAFF. In DNA form, the CDR3 reads TGTGCCAGCTCACCACCGTCCGGGACAGGGGTGTCGATCACTGAAGCTTTCTTT.

About this clonotype: One end of the junction fails to match germline, which may point to a read error. This rearrangement joins TRBV5-4 to TRBJ2-3; TRBD2 matches at 7 bases. The CDR3 is made up of 14 amino acids. Germline values: CDR1 SGHNT, CDR2 YYREEE (reference sequence). CDR3 in amino acids: CASSLELATDTRYF. The CDR3 coding sequence is TGTGCCAGCAGCTTGGAACTAGCGACAGATACGCGGTATTTT.

This clonotype was recorded a few times. In this CDR3 the conserved last residue, phenylalanine or tryptophan, is missing, so a read error is likely. The chain recombines TRBV19 with TRBJ1-5; the D gene is possibly TRBD1 (6 bases). The ends were cut back, 5 bases at V and 5 bases at J, with 10 bases in the middle. Looked up from germline, CDR1 is LNHDA and CDR2 is SQIVND (reference sequence). The CDR3 extends over 13 amino acids. CDR3 DNA sequence: TGTGCCAGTAGTGACAGGAGCGATCAGCCCCAGCATTCT. As protein: CASSDRSDQPQHS.

This clonotype was seen only a few times. The chain has TRBV2 and TRBJ2-3; D is unclear. The V gene lost 5 bases and the J gene lost 4 bases, with 16 bases spanning the gap. CDR1 is SNHLY and CDR2 is FYNNEI in the germline V gene. CDR3 length: 15 residues. The CDR3 sequence is CASSFTPSAADTQYF. CDR3 bases: TGTGCCAGCAGTTTCACTCCGTCGGCCGCAGATACGCAGTATTTT.

This clonotype has just a few counts. The chain employs TRBV11-2 and TRBJ1-2; D not resolved. V was clipped by 0 bases and J by 8 bases, with 13 bases between them. The CDR3 is 14 residues long. CDR1 and CDR2 from the germline V gene are SGHAT and FQNNGV. This CDR3 is CASSLDLGFGGYTF. The CDR3 nucleotides are TGTGCCAGCAGCTTAGATCTAGGCTTCGGCGGCTACACCTTC.

Concerning this clonotype: This may be a read error: a much more frequent sequence differs by one nucleotide. This rearrangement joins TRBV12-3 or TRBV12-4 to TRBJ2-1; 9 nucleotides match TRBD1. The CDR3 is 13 residues long. In nucleotides, the CDR3 is TGTGCCAGCATCTGGACAGGGGATGACGAGCAGTCCTTC. It is translated as CASIWTGDDEQSF.

The chain joins TRBV11-2 to TRBJ1-3; TRBD1 aligns across 9 bases. Germline V lookup: CDR1 SGHAT, CDR2 FQNNGV. The CDR3 length is 15 residues. CDR3 region: CISSEQGATGNTIYF. In nucleotides, the CDR3 is TGTATCAGCAGCGAACAGGGGGCCACTGGAAACACCATATATTTT.

Details on this clonotype: Its ends do not fully match the called genes, so a read error is possible. V is TRBV6-2 or TRBV6-3 and J is TRBJ2-7; no reliable D call. Germline CDR1 reads MNHEY; CDR2 reads SVGEGT. The CDR3 is made up of 14 amino acids. As DNA, the CDR3 is TGTGCCAGCACTTCGCTCCTGTCCTCCTACGAGCAGCACTTC. Its translation: CASTSLLSSYEQHF.

Comment on this clonotype: Germline is not matched at one junction end, which may reflect a read error. The chain uses TRBV29-1 and TRBJ1-4, with unresolved D. CDR1 SQVTM and CDR2 ANQGSEA come from the germline V gene. The CDR3 contains 13 residues. DNA for the CDR3: TGCAGCGTCCTGATCGGCTATAATGAAAGACTGTTTTTT. This gives the protein CSVLIGYNERLFF. Based on the CDR3 plus reference TRBV29-1 and TRBJ1-4, the full variable domain is SAVISQKPSRDICQRGTSLTIQCQVDSQVTMMFWYRQQPGQSLTLIATANQGSEATYESGFVIDKFPISRPNLTFSTLTVSNMSPEDSSIYLCSVLIGYNERLFFGSGTQLSVL.

Regarding this clonotype: At one end, the junction sequence differs from germline, possibly due to a read error. The V and J genes are TRBV7-9 and TRBJ2-7, with D unclear. Per the germline V gene, CDR1 is SEHNR and CDR2 is FQNEAQ (reference sequence). The CDR3 totals 13 residues. The CDR3 DNA sequence: TGTGCCAGCAGCTTAAGCAGCTCCTACGACCAGTACTTC. This codes for CASSLSSSYDQYF. The complete variable domain, with remaining parts taken from reference TRBV7-9 and TRBJ2-7, reads DTGVSQNPRHKITKRGQNVTFRCDPISEHNRLYWYRQTLGQGPEFLTYFQNEAQLEKSRLLSDRFSAERPKGSFSTLEIQRTEQGDSAMYLCASSLSSSYDQYFGPGTRLTVT.

In regard to this clonotype: Its ends do not fully match the called genes, so a read error is possible. The J gene is TRBJ1-1, the V gene TRBV29-1; D is unresolved. Germline lookup yields CDR1 SQVTM and CDR2 ANQGSEA. This CDR3 spans 13 amino acids. The CDR3 here is CGVVRQMNTEAFF. The CDR3 bases are TGCGGCGTTGTGAGGCAGATGAACACTGAAGCCTTCTTT.

In regard to this clonotype: The junction departs from germline at one end; a sequencing error may be responsible. The chain has TRBV11-2 and TRBJ2-1; 8 bases align to TRBD2. This CDR3 spans 14 amino acids. Germline V gene data show CDR1 as SGHAT and CDR2 as FQNNGV. The CDR3 DNA reads as TGTGCCAGCAGTTTTACTAGCGGATACAATGGGCAGTTCTTC. Amino acids: CASSFTSGYNGQFF. Variable domain in full (rest from reference TRBV11-2 and TRBJ2-1): EAGVAQSPRYKIIEKRQSVAFWCNPISGHATLYWYQQILGQGPKLLIQFQNNGVVDDSQLPKDRFSAERLKGVDSTLKIQPAKLEDSAVYLCASSFTSGYNGQFFGPGTRLTVL.

Comment on this clonotype: No conserved phenylalanine or tryptophan ends this CDR3, so it is likely a read error. The chain links TRBV6-5 to TRBJ2-2; a weak D match, TRBD2 (5 bases). The V gene's germline CDR1 is MNHEY and CDR2 SVGAGI. The CDR3 runs to 15 residues. V dropped 0 bases and J dropped 6 bases, with 11 bases sitting between them. The CDR3 DNA follows: TGTGCCAGCAGTTACTCGAACCCCGGGGCCGGGGAGCTGTTTTAT. Its protein is CASSYSNPGAGELFY.

Concerning this clonotype itself: The germline gene is not matched at one end of the junction; a read error may be the cause. The chain joins TRBV4-1 to TRBJ2-3, with 9 bases lining up with TRBD1. This CDR3 has 24 residues. The germline V gene encodes CDR1 MGHRA and CDR2 YSYEKL. CDR3 protein: CAISQPAGTGIARGSRPGTDTQYF. CDR3 DNA: TGCGCCATCAGCCAGCCTGCCGGGACAGGGATCGCAAGGGGGAGTAGGCCCGGCACAGATACGCAGTATTTT.

This clonotype was recorded at least ten times. This CDR3 is CSVDSGMEDTQYF. Written as DNA, the CDR3 is TGCAGCGTTGACAGCGGTATGGAAGATACGCAGTATTTT. The chain recombines TRBV29-1 with TRBJ2-3; perhaps TRBD2 as D (5 bases). Germline assignment: CDR1 SQVTM and CDR2 ANQGSEA. The V end was cut by 3 bases, the J end by 5 bases, with 12 bases between. This CDR3 region has 13 residues.

As for this clonotype: An end of the junction does not agree with germline; a read error may underlie this. The V and J genes are TRBV6-5 and TRBJ2-1; the D gene is possibly TRBD1 (7 bases). CDR1 and CDR2 (germline): MNHEY, SVGAGI. This CDR3 spans 17 amino acids. In nucleotides, the CDR3 is TGCAACAGCAGTTACTCTTTCGGGGGACAGTCTATGAATGAGCAGTTCTTC. Amino acids: CNSSYSFGGQSMNEQFF.

In this sample, this clonotype turned up many times. The rearrangement joins TRBV5-4 to TRBJ2-3, with 10 bases fitting TRBD2. The CDR3 contains 16 residues. In germline, CDR1 is SGHNT, CDR2 YYREEE (reference sequence). V gave up 3 bases and J gave up 0 bases; unmatched junction bases: 4. CDR3 sequence: CASSSPTSGSTDTQYF. Written as DNA, the CDR3 is TGTGCCAGCAGCTCCCCGACTAGCGGGAGCACAGATACGCAGTATTTT. Full variable domain (missing parts from reference TRBV5-4 and TRBJ2-3): ETGVTQSPTHLIKTRGQQVTLRCSSQSGHNTVSWYQQALGQGPQFIFQYYREEENGRGNFPPRFSGLQFPNYSSELNVNALELDDSALYLCASSSPTSGSTDTQYFGPGTRLTVL.

This clonotype was detected a few times. This may arise from a read error, as a much more abundant clone is one base away. The rearrangement links TRBV4-2 to TRBJ2-7; D uncertain. The length of the CDR3 is 15 residues. From germline, CDR1 is LGHNA and CDR2 YNFKEQ. This CDR3 reads CASSQDFQDSYERYF. CDR3 in DNA: TGTGCCAGCAGCCAAGATTTTCAGGATTCCTACGAGCGGTACTTC.

A few counts support this clonotype. This sequence joins TRBV7-9 and TRBJ2-1; possible D gene TRBD2, 5 bases. The CDR3 is made up of 14 amino acids. CDR1 is SEHNR, CDR2 FQNEAQ, per germline (reference sequence). V lost 1 base and J 6 bases, leaving 10 bases between the germline ends. CDR3: CASSLEGSRNEQFF. The CDR3 coding sequence is TGTGCCAGCAGCTTAGAAGGGAGTCGCAATGAGCAGTTCTTC.

As concerns this clonotype: At one end the junction does not follow the germline gene, possibly because of a read error. The rearrangement uses TRBV28 and TRBJ2-1; 7 bases map to TRBD2. CDR3 size: 15 residues. Germline V gives CDR1 MDHEN, CDR2 SYDVKM. Here the CDR3 DNA reads TGCGCCAGCATTCCGCGAGCGGGAAGCTACAATGAGCAGTTCTTC. This encodes CASIPRAGSYNEQFF.

This clonotype was detected only a few times. V and J are TRBV10-3 and TRBJ2-1; a possible D gene is TRBD1 (6 bases). Germline values: CDR1 ENHRY, CDR2 SYGVKD. The CDR3 loop spans 19 amino acids. V lost 0 bases, J lost 0 bases, and 18 bases lay in between. CDR3 bases: TGTGCCATCAGTGAGTCGCTGGGCAGGGGTCGGGACTCCTACAATGAGCAGTTCTTC. Translated, it gives CAISESLGRGRDSYNEQFF.

This clonotype was detected many times. The chain combines TRBV28 with TRBJ1-5, with D tentatively TRBD1 (6 bases). Germline lookup yields CDR1 MDHEN and CDR2 SYDVKM. The CDR3 consists of 14 residues. V dropped 4 bases and J dropped 3 bases, with 10 bases sitting between them. The CDR3 here is CASSSEGDNQPQHF. The CDR3 DNA sequence: TGTGCCAGCAGTTCCGAGGGGGACAATCAGCCCCAGCATTTT. Combining the CDR3 with reference TRBV28 and TRBJ1-5 gives the whole variable domain DVKVTQSSRYLVKRTGEKVFLECVQDMDHENMFWYRQDPGLGLRLIYFSYDVKMKEKGDIPEGYSVSREKKERFSLILESASTNQTSMYLCASSSEGDNQPQHFGDGTRLSIL.

This clonotype was recorded at least ten times. This may stem from a read error, because a much larger clone lies one nucleotide away. It is likely a read error, because the conserved phenylalanine at the end of the CDR3 is missing. CDR3 nucleotides: TGTGCCAGCAGCTTTGGGAGGGATAATTCACCCCTCCACCTT. Amino acids: CASSFGRDNSPLHL. The rearrangement uses TRBV11-2 and TRBJ1-6, with D uncertain. The CDR3 has 14 residues. Germline CDR1 is SGHAT and CDR2 is FQNNGV. V was pared by 3 bases and J by 5 bases, with 8 bases between.

Points on this clonotype: With a much larger clone just one base away, this may be a read error. V usage is TRBV6-6 and J usage is TRBJ2-7; D call uncertain. Per germline, CDR1 MNHNY and CDR2 SVGAGI (reference sequence). The CDR3 spans 14 residues. The CDR3 reads CASSYTGGAYEQCF. The CDR3 bases are TGTGCCAGCAGTTACACCGGCGGTGCCTACGAGCAGTGCTTC.

V gene TRBV6-5 combines with J gene TRBJ2-5; possibly TRBD1 for D (7 bases). The CDR3 runs to 17 residues. With 7 bases removed from V and 0 bases from J, the gap between germline ends came to 21 bases. The germline gives CDR1 MNHEY, CDR2 SVGAGI. This CDR3 reads CASTSGTEREDQETQYF. In nucleotides, the CDR3 is TGTGCCAGCACTTCAGGGACAGAGAGGGAGGACCAAGAGACCCAGTACTTC.

Many counts were recorded for this clonotype. The chain combines TRBV6-2 or TRBV6-3 with TRBJ1-3; 10 nucleotides match TRBD1. J lost 1 base, V lost 9 bases, and 12 bases had no gene match. Germline CDR1 reads MNHEY; CDR2 reads SVGEGT. This CDR3 region has 17 residues. DNA for the CDR3: TGTGCCAGTGAATTCCGACGACAGGGGGCTTCTGGAAACACCATATATTTT. Translated: CASEFRRQGASGNTIYF.